A selection of T cell receptor beta chains follows, all from one sample in a study of T-cell reconstitution after alpha-beta-depleted transplantation in children. Via MiXCR, TCRdb re-called the PCR reads, giving one row per CDR3 protein. Of under 75,000 distinct CDR3 sequences listed, about a tenth are singletons. This material consisted of PBMCs, taken before TCRalphabeta/CD19-depleted stem cell transplant. The receptors here all came from a boy aged 5 to 17 with acute myeloid leukemia, due to receive a stem cell transplant. Both conserved end residues are part of each CDR3. Fields, in order: clone size, D gene, V gene, J gene, CDR3 DNA, CDR3 protein. The D gene is left open where the match is weak. Size tells how often a clone was seen (once, few, many) or the class of an expanded clone, and some rows leave it out.

clone size: many; D gene: NA; V gene: TRBV5-5; J gene: TRBJ1-1; CDR3 DNA: TGTGCCAGCAGCTTGATCGGGGACACTGAAGCTTTCTTT; CDR3 protein: CASSLIGDTEAFF
clone size: many; D gene: TRBD1; V gene: TRBV10-3; J gene: TRBJ2-3; CDR3 DNA: TGTGCCATCAGTGAAGGGACAGGTAGTTACACAGATACGCAGTATTTT; CDR3 protein: CAISEGTGSYTDTQYF
clone size: few; D gene: NA; V gene: TRBV28; J gene: TRBJ2-7; CDR3 DNA: TGTGCCAGCAGTGTTGGACAGCTGGACGAGCAGTACTTC; CDR3 protein: CASSVGQLDEQYF
clone size: many; D gene: NA; V gene: TRBV20-1; J gene: TRBJ2-5; CDR3 DNA: TGCAGTGCTAGACCTGACAGCACTCTAAAGGAGACCCAGTACTTC; CDR3 protein: CSARPDSTLKETQYF
clone size: NA; D gene: NA; V gene: TRBV29-1; J gene: TRBJ1-1; CDR3 DNA: TGCAGCGTTGACAGGCCGAACACTGAAGCTTTCTTT; CDR3 protein: CSVDRPNTEAFF
clone size: many; D gene: NA; V gene: TRBV5-5; J gene: TRBJ2-1; CDR3 DNA: TGTGCCAGCAGGCAGTACAATGAGCAGTTCTTC; CDR3 protein: CASRQYNEQFF
clone size: medium-sized; D gene: TRBD2; V gene: TRBV4-1; J gene: TRBJ2-3; CDR3 DNA: TGCGCCAGCAGCCAAGCTTTAGCGGGGGCCCGGGATACGCAGTATTTT; CDR3 protein: CASSQALAGARDTQYF
clone size: many; D gene: NA; V gene: TRBV7-2; J gene: TRBJ2-7; CDR3 DNA: TGTGCCAGCAGCTCGAAGTACGAGCAGTACTTC; CDR3 protein: CASSSKYEQYF
clone size: many; D gene: NA; V gene: TRBV6-1; J gene: TRBJ2-7; CDR3 DNA: TGTGCCAGCACCGGGGACGGCCCCTACGAGCAGTACTTC; CDR3 protein: CASTGDGPYEQYF
clone size: NA; D gene: TRBD1; V gene: TRBV7-9; J gene: TRBJ2-2; CDR3 DNA: TGTGCCAGCAGCTTACCGAGAGCCGGGACAGTCAACACCGGGGAGCTGTTTTTT; CDR3 protein: CASSLPRAGTVNTGELFF
clone size: NA; D gene: NA; V gene: TRBV4-1; J gene: TRBJ1-2; CDR3 DNA: TGCGCCAGCAGCCAAGAGGTCCACTATGGCTACACCTTC; CDR3 protein: CASSQEVHYGYTF
clone size: many; D gene: TRBD1; V gene: TRBV20-1; J gene: TRBJ2-7; CDR3 DNA: TGCAGTGCCAGACAGGGGGCATACGAGCAGTACTTC; CDR3 protein: CSARQGAYEQYF
clone size: many; D gene: NA; V gene: TRBV7-3; J gene: TRBJ1-6; CDR3 DNA: TGTGCCAGCAGCTTAGGTTCGGGCAGACTGAATTCACCCCTCCACTTT; CDR3 protein: CASSLGSGRLNSPLHF
clone size: few; D gene: NA; V gene: TRBV18; J gene: TRBJ2-6; CDR3 DNA: TGTGCCAGCTCACCCCTGCCGGCCGATGTATTGAGCGGGGCCAACGTCCTGACTTTC; CDR3 protein: CASSPLPADVLSGANVLTF
clone size: many; D gene: NA; V gene: TRBV7-3; J gene: TRBJ2-3; CDR3 DNA: TGTGCCAGCAGCTTAACAGGACAGAGATACACAGATACGCAGTATTTT; CDR3 protein: CASSLTGQRYTDTQYF
clone size: many; D gene: NA; V gene: TRBV29-1; J gene: TRBJ2-1; CDR3 DNA: TGCAGCATAATTACACCGGGAGTTCCAACCACGAATGAGCAGTTCTTC; CDR3 protein: CSIITPGVPTTNEQFF
clone size: many; D gene: NA; V gene: TRBV7-8; J gene: TRBJ1-6; CDR3 DNA: TGTGCCAGCAGCCTGAGGGTGAATAATTCACCCCTCCACTTT; CDR3 protein: CASSLRVNNSPLHF
clone size: NA; D gene: NA; V gene: TRBV7-9; J gene: TRBJ1-2; CDR3 DNA: TGTGCCAGCAGATACAGAAAGGGGGACGGCTACACCTTC; CDR3 protein: CASRYRKGDGYTF
clone size: many; D gene: TRBD2; V gene: TRBV4-3; J gene: TRBJ2-1; CDR3 DNA: TGCGCCAGCAGCCAAGTTAAGCGGGAGGGTCCTTACAATGAGCAGTTCTTC; CDR3 protein: CASSQVKREGPYNEQFF
clone size: many; D gene: NA; V gene: TRBV7-9; J gene: TRBJ1-2; CDR3 DNA: TGTGCCAGCAGCTTATTTCTCTATGGCTACACCTTC; CDR3 protein: CASSLFLYGYTF
clone size: many; D gene: NA; V gene: TRBV7-8; J gene: TRBJ1-3; CDR3 DNA: TGTGCCAGCAGCTTTTTTCCTGGAAACACCATATATTTT; CDR3 protein: CASSFFPGNTIYF
clone size: many; D gene: NA; V gene: TRBV21-1; J gene: TRBJ2-2; CDR3 DNA: TGTGCCAGCAGCAAAGAACCCAGAAGCAGGAACACCGGGGAGCTGTTTTTT; CDR3 protein: CASSKEPRSRNTGELFF
clone size: many; D gene: NA; V gene: TRBV7-8; J gene: TRBJ1-5; CDR3 DNA: TGTGCCAGCGGCGTTATACGGCAGCCCCAGCATTTT; CDR3 protein: CASGVIRQPQHF
clone size: many; D gene: TRBD2; V gene: TRBV10-1; J gene: TRBJ2-5; CDR3 DNA: TGCGCCAGCAGTGAGTCGACCGCTAGCGGGGCCAAGAAGTACTTC; CDR3 protein: CASSESTASGAKKYF